This T cell receptor (beta chain) was sequenced during a study of shared clonotypes between healthy human individuals. Of note for this clone: What it recognizes is unknown.

Sequencing used immunoSEQ multiplex PCR; TCRdb keeps in-frame clones, though not all of them. The sample records roughly 400,000 clones, approximately 97% being singletons. This CDR3 has 17 amino acids. V dropped 6 bases and J dropped 1 base, with 18 bases sitting between them. CDR1 and CDR2 (germline): MDHEN, SYDVKM. Study conclusions and caveats: Only blood underwent sampling, and tissue repertoires likely differ. The study found roughly 5% of naive CD4 clonotypes shared across a handful of donors.

All the donors were Caucasian adults who lived in Nashville, Tennessee. CD8 memory combined CD45RO+ cells with CCR7-negative CD45RA+ TemRA cells. J is TRBJ2-2 and V is TRBV28; tentative D call: TRBD2 (7 bases). Sequencing input: memory CD8+ T cells sorted from blood. The sample's subset: CD45RO+ cells pooled with CCR7-negative TemRA cells. The sequence was obtained from a man under 40 in good health. The CDR3 loop reads CASSTGGGGLNTGELFF. In DNA form, the CDR3 reads TGTGCCAGCAGCACCGGGGGCGGGGGACTGAACACCGGGGAGCTGTTTTTT.